This TCR beta chain originates from a study of T cell responses to AZD1222 COVID-19 vaccine (dated by TCRdb to the early 2020s). About the investigation overall: TCR sequencing was performed for over 230 trial participants, of whom some 200 were given two doses of AZD1222 and some 25 were given two doses of MenACWY control vaccine. Enrollment into the trials was organized by age into subgroups of 18-55, 56-69 and 70-plus years, and those subgroups contained about 150, 27 and 61 TCR-sequenced participants, respectively.

Points on this clone: Its cognate antigen has yet to be identified. Base-call qualities are not available, and no considerably larger clone is one nucleotide away.

The CDR3 regions of human TCRbeta chains were analyzed by immunosequencing. In the paper's pipeline: Repertoire TCRs were matched against a reference library of SARS-CoV-2-specific TCRs generated with the MIRA antigen-specificity platform. Breadth was defined as the fraction of unique TCRs that were SARS-CoV-2-associated. Depth was defined as the fraction of total T cells that were SARS-CoV-2-associated. Each spike-specific TCR was assigned to its reactive spike region and to a CD4 or CD8 class using the MIRA data. Log10-transformed breadth and depth values were compared by one-way ANOVA with Sidak's multiple comparisons tests. Sourced from immuneACCESS, this table was stored by TCRdb with only in-frame sequences that have V and J called. A share of the clones is absent; for the studies checked, an unresolved V gene accounts for under half, and the remainder has no known explanation. For V, J and clone size, that table is used; D and trimming come from the DNA. The sample has 140,000 to 150,000 clones on record, around 90% of them singletons. 4.5% to 5.5% of the sample lies in the top ten.

CDR1 and CDR2 are read off the germline V gene as MNHEY and SVGEGT. Between the V and J ends, shortened by 4 bases and 2 bases respectively, the junction contains 12 bases. The CDR3 contains 15 residues, cysteine and phenylalanine counted. The sequence is cut down to CDR3 DNA, 45 bases in frame from base 1. The time point label corresponds to: about 28 days (+/-7) after the second vaccine dose. This specimen's treatment or condition label, per the study, means: meningococcal conjugate vaccine given as trial control. Vaccinee samples came from UK trials COV001 and COV002, including a single-blind randomized controlled phase 2/3 trial of AZD1222 (ChAdOx1 nCoV-19) in healthy adults. For TCRbeta chain sequencing, PBMC samples from trial participants were taken at day 0 and at day 28 after the second dose. General findings and caveats noted by the study authors: Reportedly, close to half of the unique spike-specific TCRs recognized epitopes lying outside the regions that are mutated in the B.1.351 and B.1.1.7 variants. Participants were mostly white British and included more females than males, and it was suggested by the authors that clonal diversity may have been underestimated. CD4 TCRs associated with the vaccine covered the entire spike protein, and the dominant responses were in regions 160-218 and 743-854. After two AZD1222 doses, spike-specific TCR breadth and depth were significantly higher than at day 0 and than in MenACWY recipients. Only six AZD1222 recipients were SARS-CoV-2 seropositive at baseline, limiting conclusions about previously exposed vaccinees. The 56-69-year group was small, and its depth increase did not reach significance, likely because of low power. No day 14 peak-response samples were available, so repertoires were characterized only after the peak T cell response.

The receptor was derived from an adult who received the MenACWY meningococcal vaccine as a control. The chain is assembled from TRBV6-2 or TRBV6-3 and TRBJ1-5, with the D gene call left open. The material sequenced was peripheral blood, taken 28 days after the second dose of the MenACWY control vaccine. The CDR3 protein sequence reads: CASSSLHGGNQPQHF. The nucleotide sequence reads as follows: TGTGCCAGCAGTTCGCTACACGGGGGCAATCAGCCCCAGCATTTT.